This T cell receptor beta chain came from a study of blood T cell repertoires in COVID-19. On the study more broadly: Researchers got acute and convalescent COVID-19 samples from the United States, Italy and Spain.

Germline loops: CDR1 SEHNR, CDR2 FQNEAQ (reference sequence). The CDR3 totals 16 residues. The V gene end was trimmed by 4 bases and the J gene end by 5 bases; junction bases not matched to a gene: 8. It was during active infection that Seattle patients were enrolled and then longitudinally followed. The repertoire was sequenced with immunoSEQ multiplex PCR; TCRdb's copy has only in-frame clones and lacks some. The sample shows some 450,000 clones, roughly 89% of them seen only once. V is TRBV7-9 and J is TRBJ1-5; 10 bases fit TRBD1. This sequence was found in a man younger than 35 with COVID-19, enrolled during active disease. The sequenced sample consisted of peripheral blood. The CDR3 spells CASSSDRGLIHQPQHF. The CDR3 DNA follows: TGTGCCAGCAGCTCTGACAGGGGGCTAATCCATCAGCCCCAGCATTTT.